This T cell receptor (beta chain) was retrieved from a study of T cells in Graves' hyperthyroidism and ophthalmopathy. General observations from the study: By a 13 V-J model, ophthalmopathy was set apart from stable hyperthyroidism.

Regions amplified from RNA transcripts were the TCR beta CDR3 regions. First-round RT-PCR of the TCR CDR3 relied on the HTBI primer set. TCRdb reprocessed the multiplex PCR reads with MiXCR, giving one entry per CDR3 protein. This sample has 400,000 to 450,000 distinct CDR3 sequences, with 14% to 15% found just once. Germline CDR1 MGHRA, CDR2 YSYEKL. The CDR3 consists of 14 residues. V was cut by 4 bases and J by 0 bases, with 10 bases left in between. Regarding this clonotype: Its specificity is unknown.

The chain has TRBV4-1 and TRBJ2-7; no reliable D call. This TCR came from a man between 18 and 29 years old with Graves' ophthalmopathy. Sequenced sample: blood. The CDR3 loop is CASSRLQSSYEQYF. The CDR3 coding sequence is TGCGCCAGCAGCCGCTTACAGAGCTCCTACGAGCAGTACTTC.